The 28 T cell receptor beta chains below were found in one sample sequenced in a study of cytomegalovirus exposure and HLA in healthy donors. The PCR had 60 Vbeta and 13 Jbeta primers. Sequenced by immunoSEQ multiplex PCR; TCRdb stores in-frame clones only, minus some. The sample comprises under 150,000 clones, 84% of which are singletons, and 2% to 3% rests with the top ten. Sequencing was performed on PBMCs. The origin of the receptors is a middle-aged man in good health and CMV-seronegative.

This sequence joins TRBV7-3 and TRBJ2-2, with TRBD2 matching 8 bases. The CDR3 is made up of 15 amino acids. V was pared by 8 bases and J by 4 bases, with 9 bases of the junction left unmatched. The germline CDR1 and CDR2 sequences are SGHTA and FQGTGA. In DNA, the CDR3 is TGTGCCAGCCTTGGGACTAGACAGGCCACCGGGGAGCTGTTTTTT. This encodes CASLGTRQATGELFF.

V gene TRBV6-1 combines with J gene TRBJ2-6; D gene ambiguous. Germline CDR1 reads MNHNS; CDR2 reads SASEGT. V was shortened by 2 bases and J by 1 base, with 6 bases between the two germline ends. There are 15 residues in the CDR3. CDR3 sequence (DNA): TGTGCCAGCAGTGAACTGGCTTCTGGGGCCAACGTCCTGACTTTC. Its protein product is CASSELASGANVLTF.

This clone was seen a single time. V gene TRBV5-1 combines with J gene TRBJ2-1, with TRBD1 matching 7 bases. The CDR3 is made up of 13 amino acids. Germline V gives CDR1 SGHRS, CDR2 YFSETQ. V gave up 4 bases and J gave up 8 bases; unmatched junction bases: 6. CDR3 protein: CASSTDRDDEQFF. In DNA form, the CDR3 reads TGCGCCAGCAGCACCGACAGGGACGATGAGCAGTTCTTC.

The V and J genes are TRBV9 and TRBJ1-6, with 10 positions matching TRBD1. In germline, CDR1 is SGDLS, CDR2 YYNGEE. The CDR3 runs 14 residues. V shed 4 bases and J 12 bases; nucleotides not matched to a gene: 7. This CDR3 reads CASSLGQGTKPLHF. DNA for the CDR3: TGTGCCAGCAGCTTGGGACAGGGGACAAAACCCCTCCACTTT.

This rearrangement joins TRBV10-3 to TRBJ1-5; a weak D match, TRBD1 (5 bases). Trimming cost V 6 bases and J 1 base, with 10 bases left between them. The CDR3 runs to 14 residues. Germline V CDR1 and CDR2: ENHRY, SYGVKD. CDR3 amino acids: CAISSDRSNQPQHF. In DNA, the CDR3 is TGTGCCATCAGCTCCGACAGAAGCAATCAGCCCCAGCATTTT.

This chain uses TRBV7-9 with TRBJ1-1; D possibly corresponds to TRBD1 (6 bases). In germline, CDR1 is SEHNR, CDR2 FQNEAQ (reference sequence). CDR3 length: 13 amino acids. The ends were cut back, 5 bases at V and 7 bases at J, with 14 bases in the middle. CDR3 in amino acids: CASSLEQGDEAFF. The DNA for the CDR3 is TGTGCCAGCAGCCTAGAACAGGGTGATGAAGCTTTCTTT.

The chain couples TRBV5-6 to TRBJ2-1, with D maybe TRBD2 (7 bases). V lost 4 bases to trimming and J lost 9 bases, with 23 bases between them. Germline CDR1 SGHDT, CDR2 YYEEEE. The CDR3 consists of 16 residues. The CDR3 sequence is CASSPAPAARGGEQFF. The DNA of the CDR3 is TGTGCCAGCAGCCCGGCCCCAGCGGCTAGGGGGGGTGAGCAGTTCTTC.

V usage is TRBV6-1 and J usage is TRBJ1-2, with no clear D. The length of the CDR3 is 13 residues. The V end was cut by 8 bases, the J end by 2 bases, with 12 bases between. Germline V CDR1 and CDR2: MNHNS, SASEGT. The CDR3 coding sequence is TGTGCCAGCGTGGGGAGGTTGAACTATGGCTACACCTTC. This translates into CASVGRLNYGYTF.

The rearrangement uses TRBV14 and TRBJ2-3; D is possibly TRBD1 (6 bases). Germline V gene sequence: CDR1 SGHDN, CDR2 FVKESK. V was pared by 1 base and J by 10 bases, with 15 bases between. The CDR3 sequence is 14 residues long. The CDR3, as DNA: TGTGCCAGCAGCCAAGGACAGGTATTGTCGGCGCAGTATTTT. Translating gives CASSQGQVLSAQYF.

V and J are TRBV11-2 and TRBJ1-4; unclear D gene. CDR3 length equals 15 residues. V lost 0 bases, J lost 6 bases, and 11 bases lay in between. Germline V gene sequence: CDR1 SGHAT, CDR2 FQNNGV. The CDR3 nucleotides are TGTGCCAGCAGCTTAGATCGGGAGGGCTATGAAAAACTGTTTTTT. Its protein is CASSLDREGYEKLFF.

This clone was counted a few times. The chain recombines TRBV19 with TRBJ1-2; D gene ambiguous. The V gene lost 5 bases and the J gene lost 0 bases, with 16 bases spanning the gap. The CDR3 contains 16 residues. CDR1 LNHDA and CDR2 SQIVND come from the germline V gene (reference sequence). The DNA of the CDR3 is TGTGCCAGTAGTTTTGGACTGCCCCGAGCTAACTATGGCTACACCTTC. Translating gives CASSFGLPRANYGYTF.

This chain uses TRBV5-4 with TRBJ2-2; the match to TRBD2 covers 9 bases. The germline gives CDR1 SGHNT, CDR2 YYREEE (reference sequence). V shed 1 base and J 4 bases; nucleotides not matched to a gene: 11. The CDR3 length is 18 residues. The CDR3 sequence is CASSLSPSGVRFTGELFF. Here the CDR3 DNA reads TGTGCCAGCAGCTTGAGTCCTAGCGGGGTTCGTTTCACCGGGGAGCTGTTTTTT.

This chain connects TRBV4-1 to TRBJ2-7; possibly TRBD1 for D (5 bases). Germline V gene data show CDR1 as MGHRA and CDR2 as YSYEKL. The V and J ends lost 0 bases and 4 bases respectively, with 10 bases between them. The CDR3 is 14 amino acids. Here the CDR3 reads CASSQEAQGYEQYF. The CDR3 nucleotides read TGCGCCAGCAGCCAAGAAGCCCAGGGTTACGAGCAGTACTTC.

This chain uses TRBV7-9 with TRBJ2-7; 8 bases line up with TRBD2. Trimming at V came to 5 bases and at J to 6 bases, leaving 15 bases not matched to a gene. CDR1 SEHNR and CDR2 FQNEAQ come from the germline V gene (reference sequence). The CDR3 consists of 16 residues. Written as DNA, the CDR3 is TGTGCCAGCAGCCTACCGGCGGGAGGAGGATTGGGCGAGCAGTACTTC. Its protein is CASSLPAGGGLGEQYF.

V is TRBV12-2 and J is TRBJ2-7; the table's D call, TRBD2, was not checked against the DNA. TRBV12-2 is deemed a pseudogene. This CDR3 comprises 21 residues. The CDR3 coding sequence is TGTGCAAGTCGCTTAGAAAGGTGGCGGACTAGCGGGGGGGCAATTTCCTACGAGCAGTACTTC. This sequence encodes CASRLERWRTSGGAISYEQYF.

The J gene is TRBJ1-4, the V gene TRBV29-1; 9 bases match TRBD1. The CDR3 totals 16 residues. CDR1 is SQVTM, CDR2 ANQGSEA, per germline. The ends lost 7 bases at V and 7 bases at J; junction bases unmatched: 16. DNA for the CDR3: TGCAGCGCGTATGGGACAGGGAATCCCGAGGGTGAAAAACTGTTTTTT. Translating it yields CSAYGTGNPEGEKLFF.

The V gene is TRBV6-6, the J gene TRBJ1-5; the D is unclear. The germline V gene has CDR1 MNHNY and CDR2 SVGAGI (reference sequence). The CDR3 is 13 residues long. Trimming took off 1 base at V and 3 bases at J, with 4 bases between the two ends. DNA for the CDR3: TGTGCCAGCAGTTACTATCTCAATCAGCCCCAGCATTTT. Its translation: CASSYYLNQPQHF.

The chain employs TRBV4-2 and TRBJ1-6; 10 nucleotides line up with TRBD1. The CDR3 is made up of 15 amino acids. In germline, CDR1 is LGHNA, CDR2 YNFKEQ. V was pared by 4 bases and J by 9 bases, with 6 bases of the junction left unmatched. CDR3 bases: TGTGCCAGCAGCCCCGGGACAGGGGCGGCTTCACCCCTCCACTTT. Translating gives CASSPGTGAASPLHF.

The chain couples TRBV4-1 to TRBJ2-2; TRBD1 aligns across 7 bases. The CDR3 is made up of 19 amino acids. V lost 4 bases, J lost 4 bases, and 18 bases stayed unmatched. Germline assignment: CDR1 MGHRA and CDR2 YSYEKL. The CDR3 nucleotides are TGCGCCAGCAGCCCTTCGATTTTCTTGACAGGGCGGATCACCGGGGAGCTGTTTTTT. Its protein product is CASSPSIFLTGRITGELFF.

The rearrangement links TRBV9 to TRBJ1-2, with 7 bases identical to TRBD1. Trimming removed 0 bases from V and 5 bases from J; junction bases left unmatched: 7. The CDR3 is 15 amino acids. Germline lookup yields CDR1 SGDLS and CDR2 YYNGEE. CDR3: CASSVEGTATYGYTF. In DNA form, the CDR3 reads TGTGCCAGCAGCGTAGAGGGGACAGCGACGTATGGCTACACCTTC. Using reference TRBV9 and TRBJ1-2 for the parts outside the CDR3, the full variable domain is DSGVTQTPKHLITATGQRVTLRCSPRSGDLSVYWYQQSLDQGLQFLIQYYNGEERAKGNILERFSAQQFPDLHSELNLSSLELGDSALYFCASSVEGTATYGYTFGSGTRLTVV.

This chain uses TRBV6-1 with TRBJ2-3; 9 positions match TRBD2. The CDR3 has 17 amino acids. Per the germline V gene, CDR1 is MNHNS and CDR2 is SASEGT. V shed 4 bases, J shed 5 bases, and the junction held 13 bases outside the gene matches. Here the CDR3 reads CASSGRRGGLSGDTQYF. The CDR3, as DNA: TGTGCCAGCAGTGGGAGGCGGGGGGGCCTTTCGGGAGATACGCAGTATTTT.

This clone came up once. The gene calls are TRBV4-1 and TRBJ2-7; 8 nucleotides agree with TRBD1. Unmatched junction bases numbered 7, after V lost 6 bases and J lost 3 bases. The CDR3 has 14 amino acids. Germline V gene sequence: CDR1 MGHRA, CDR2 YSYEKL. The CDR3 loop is CASSPPDRVYEQYF. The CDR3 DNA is TGCGCCAGCAGTCCCCCGGACAGGGTCTACGAGCAGTACTTC.

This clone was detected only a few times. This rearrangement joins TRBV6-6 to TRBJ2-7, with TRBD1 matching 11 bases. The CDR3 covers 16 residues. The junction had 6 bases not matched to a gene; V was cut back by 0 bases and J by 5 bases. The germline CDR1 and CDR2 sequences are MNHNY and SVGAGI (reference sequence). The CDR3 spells CASSYSQDRGRDEQYF. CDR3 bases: TGTGCCAGCAGTTACTCGCAGGACAGGGGGCGGGACGAGCAGTACTTC.

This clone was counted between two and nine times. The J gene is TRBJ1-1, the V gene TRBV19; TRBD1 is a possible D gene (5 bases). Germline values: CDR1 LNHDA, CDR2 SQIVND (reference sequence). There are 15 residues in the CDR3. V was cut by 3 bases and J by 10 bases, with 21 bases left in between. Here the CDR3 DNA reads TGTGCCAGTAGTATCCGATCACGTGTAGGGGCCGGAGCTTTCTTT. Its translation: CASSIRSRVGAGAFF. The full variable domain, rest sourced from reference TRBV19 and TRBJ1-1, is DGGITQSPKYLFRKEGQNVTLSCEQNLNHDAMYWYRQDPGQGLRLIYYSQIVNDFQKGDIAEGYSVSREKKESFPLTVTSAQKNPTAFYLCASSIRSRVGAGAFFGQGTRLTVV.

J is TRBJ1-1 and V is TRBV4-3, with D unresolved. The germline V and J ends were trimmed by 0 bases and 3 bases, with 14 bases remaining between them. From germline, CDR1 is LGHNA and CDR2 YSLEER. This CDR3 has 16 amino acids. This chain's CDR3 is CASSQDWERVYTEAFF. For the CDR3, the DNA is TGCGCCAGCAGCCAAGATTGGGAGAGGGTGTACACTGAAGCTTTCTTT.

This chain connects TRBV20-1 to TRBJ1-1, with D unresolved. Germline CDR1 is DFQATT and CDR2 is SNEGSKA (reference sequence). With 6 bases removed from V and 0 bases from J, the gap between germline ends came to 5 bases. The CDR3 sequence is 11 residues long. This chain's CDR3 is CSALMNTEAFF. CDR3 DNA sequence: TGCAGTGCCCTTATGAACACTGAAGCTTTCTTT.

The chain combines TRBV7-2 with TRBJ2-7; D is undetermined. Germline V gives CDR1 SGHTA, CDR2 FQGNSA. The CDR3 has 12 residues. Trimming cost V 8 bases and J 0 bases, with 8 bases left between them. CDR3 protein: CASGQDSYEQYF. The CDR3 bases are TGTGCCAGCGGGCAGGACTCCTACGAGCAGTACTTC.

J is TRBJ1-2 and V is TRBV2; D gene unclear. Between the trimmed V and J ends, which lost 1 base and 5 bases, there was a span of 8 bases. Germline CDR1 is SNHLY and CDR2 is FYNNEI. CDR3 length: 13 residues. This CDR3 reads CASSEGSLYGYTF. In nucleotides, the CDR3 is TGTGCCAGCAGTGAAGGTAGTTTGTATGGCTACACCTTC.